This record covers a single T cell receptor beta chain. The source of the sample is a study of blood T cell repertoires in COVID-19. Recruitment covered about two dozen US areas and drew participants whose ages spanned roughly 18 to 90 years. Participants reported their clinical history, and cohort assignment relied on those reports. Cohort 3 donors were reported recovered after two negative PCRs, clearance, or symptom resolution. This CDR3 region has 14 residues. Germline V gene data show CDR1 as SGHVS and CDR2 as FQNEAQ. With 4 bases clipped from V and 5 bases from J, the junction kept 5 bases outside the gene matches. Original data processing: Nucleated cell counts were estimated from reference gene primer amplification. Profiling relied on immunoSEQ multiplex PCR, and the TCRdb table lists in-frame clones only, not all of them. That table furnishes V, J and clone size, whereas the DNA furnished D and trimming. The table lists over 200,000 clones, approximately 75% of them singletons, with around 8.8% in the top ten.

V usage is TRBV7-8 and J usage is TRBJ1-2; the match to TRBD1 covers 9 bases. Specimen: PBMCs or T cells enriched from blood (not recorded which). The sequence was obtained from a man aged 35 to 55 who had recovered from COVID-19. CDR3 DNA: TGTGCCAGCAGCTCCCCGGGACAGGGTTATGGCTACACCTTC. Its protein is CASSSPGQGYGYTF.